This TCR beta chain was found in a study of PD-L1 blockade in urothelial cancer. Whole-study context: Beginning around 2014, patients received atezolizumab, given as 1,200 mg intravenously every 3 weeks. Patients arrived having already received 0 to 3 prior chemotherapy regimens. Samples came from 3 weeks, at the second dose, and 6 weeks into treatment.

Each PCR reaction had synthetic TCR analog templates spiked into it. TCRdb keeps only in-frame clones here, not all; method: immunoSEQ multiplex PCR. The sample includes about 95,000 clones, about nine tenths of them seen just once. The time point here: pretreatment peripheral blood. The CDR3 sequence is 16 residues long. V was pared by 0 bases and J by 4 bases, with 13 bases between. Germline CDR1 and CDR2: ENHRY and SYGVKD. This sample comprised PBMCs, obtained around atezolizumab (anti-PD-L1) treatment. This chain connects TRBV10-3 to TRBJ1-5, with D perhaps matching TRBD1 (6 bases). This TCR was sampled from a man in his sixties with urothelial cancer. As DNA, the CDR3 is TGTGCCATCAGTGAGTCGATACAGGGAGGGAATCAGCCCCAGCATTTT. Encoded protein: CAISESIQGGNQPQHF.